The present T cell receptor beta chain was sequenced within a study of response to subunit inactivated influenza vaccine. The study's findings and limits: Authors suggested few new T cells are recruited by each seasonal influenza vaccination.

The CDR3 runs 16 residues. The V and J ends lost 5 bases and 5 bases, in that order; junction bases with no gene match: 6. The V gene's germline CDR1 is SGHTA and CDR2 FQGTGA. Comments on this clonotype: The antigen is unknown.

Each CDR3 protein gets one entry after TCRdb re-called the RT-PCR reads with MiXCR. The profile shows about 780,000 distinct CDR3 sequences, about 18% of them singletons. This TCR came from a man aged 45 to 65 who received an inactivated influenza vaccine. This sample comprised PBMCs from blood, obtained around 5 days after vaccination. The V and J genes are TRBV7-3 and TRBJ2-2, with TRBD2 matching over 12 bases. Here the CDR3 DNA reads TGTGCCAGCAGCAGTACTAGCGGGAGGTGGACCGGGGAGCTGTTTTTT. Protein product: CASSSTSGRWTGELFF. The full variable domain, completed using reference TRBV7-3 and TRBJ2-2, is GAGVSQTPSNKVTEKGKYVELRCDPISGHTALYWYRQSLGQGPEFLIYFQGTGAADDSGLPNDRFFAVRPEGSVSTLKIQRTERGDSAVYLCASSSTSGRWTGELFFGEGSRLTVL.